The clone carrying this T cell receptor (beta chain) was detected a few times. The CDR3 contains 15 residues. Germline CDR1 and CDR2: LNHDA and SQIVND (reference sequence). V was clipped by 3 bases and J by 1 base, with 12 bases between them. This sample is part of a study of blood T cell repertoires in COVID-19. The overall study: There were acute and convalescent COVID-19 samples, and they came from the United States, Italy and Spain.

As processed by the authors: Amplifying reference gene primers gave estimates of nucleated cell counts. TCRdb's copy holds only in-frame clones and misses some; the assay was immunoSEQ multiplex PCR. V and J calls and clone size are those listed in that table; D and trimming were worked out from the DNA. The sample consists of about 50,000 clones, roughly nine tenths of them appearing once. The sample consisted of peripheral blood. The rearrangement uses TRBV19 and TRBJ1-2; D is unclear. The clonotype was recovered from a man older than 75 with active or convalescent COVID-19. The CDR3: CASSIAGDYNYGYTF. In DNA, the CDR3 is TGTGCCAGTAGTATCGCAGGAGACTATAACTATGGCTACACCTTC.